This T cell receptor (beta chain) appears in the sequencing data of a study of cytomegalovirus exposure and HLA in healthy donors. Study-level background: Clustering assigned 81% of the 350 to 450 genotyped donors to the Caucasian-associated ancestry cluster.

This clone was seen only a few times. As yet, its antigen is unknown. Germline V gene lookup returns CDR1 SEHNR and CDR2 FQNEAQ (reference sequence). This CDR3 contains 15 residues. V was clipped by 1 base and J by 4 bases; unmatched bases: 5. Study-wide results and caveats: As immune exposure information, only CMV serostatus was available.

PCR primers comprised 60 Vbeta and 13 Jbeta primers. Profiled with immunoSEQ multiplex PCR; TCRdb holds only in-frame clones, not every one. This table has 150,000 to 200,000 clones, about an eighth appearing once. This sequence originates from a middle-aged man in good health and CMV-seropositive. The V and J genes are TRBV7-9 and TRBJ2-5; 8 positions agree with TRBD1. Input material: PBMCs. This CDR3 reads CASSLGGRGRETQYF. In DNA, the CDR3 is TGTGCCAGCAGCTTAGGGGGCAGGGGGCGAGAGACCCAGTACTTC. Variable domain in full (rest from reference TRBV7-9 and TRBJ2-5): DTGVSQNPRHKITKRGQNVTFRCDPISEHNRLYWYRQTLGQGPEFLTYFQNEAQLEKSRLLSDRFSAERPKGSFSTLEIQRTEQGDSAMYLCASSLGGRGRETQYFGPGTRLLVL.